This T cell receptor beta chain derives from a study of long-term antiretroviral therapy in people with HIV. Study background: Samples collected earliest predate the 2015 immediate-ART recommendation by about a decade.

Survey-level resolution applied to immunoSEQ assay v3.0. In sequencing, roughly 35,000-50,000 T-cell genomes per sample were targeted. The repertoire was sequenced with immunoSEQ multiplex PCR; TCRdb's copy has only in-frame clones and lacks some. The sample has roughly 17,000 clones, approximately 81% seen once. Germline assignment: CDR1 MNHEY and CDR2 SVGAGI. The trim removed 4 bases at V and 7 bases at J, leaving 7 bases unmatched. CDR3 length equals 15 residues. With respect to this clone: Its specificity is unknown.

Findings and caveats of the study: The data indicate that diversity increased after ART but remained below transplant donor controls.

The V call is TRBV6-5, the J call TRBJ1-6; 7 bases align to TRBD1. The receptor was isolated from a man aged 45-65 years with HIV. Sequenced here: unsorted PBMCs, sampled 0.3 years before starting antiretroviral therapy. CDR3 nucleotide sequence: TGTGCCAGCAGTTTCGCGACAGGGTACAATTCACCCCTCCACTTT. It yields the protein CASSFATGYNSPLHF.